This T cell receptor beta chain was identified during a study of early T cells in non-severe SARS-CoV-2 infection. Study-wide context: The authors sequenced bulk RNA from unsorted whole blood, leaving chains unpaired.

Comment on this clonotype: What it binds is unknown.

The CDR3 is 15 residues long. Per germline, CDR1 SGHDN and CDR2 FVKESK. The V end was cut by 1 base, the J end by 4 bases, with 10 bases between. Unique molecular identifiers (one per individual cDNA molecule) were attached. Via MiXCR, TCRdb re-called the 5' RACE reads, giving one row per CDR3 protein. Among just under 65,000 distinct CDR3 sequences listed, around 11% were seen once. Study conclusions and caveats: Reliance on VDJdb matching favored anti-spike CD8 responses; private and CD4 specificities were missed.

The sequence was collected from an adult who was a healthcare worker with PCR-confirmed SARS-CoV-2 infection or an uninfected control (not recorded which). The sample in question was whole blood, obtained at baseline. The chain recombines TRBV14 with TRBJ2-2; the D gene is possibly TRBD2 (6 bases). DNA for the CDR3: TGTGCCAGCAGCCAAGTCGCGGGGCCCACCGGGGAGCTGTTTTTT. Its protein product is CASSQVAGPTGELFF. Full variable domain (outside the CDR3, taken from reference TRBV14 and TRBJ2-2): EAGVTQFPSHSVIEKGQTVTLRCDPISGHDNLYWYRRVMGKEIKFLLHFVKESKQDESGMPNNRFLAERTGGTYSTLKVQPAELEDSGVYFCASSQVAGPTGELFFGEGSRLTVL.